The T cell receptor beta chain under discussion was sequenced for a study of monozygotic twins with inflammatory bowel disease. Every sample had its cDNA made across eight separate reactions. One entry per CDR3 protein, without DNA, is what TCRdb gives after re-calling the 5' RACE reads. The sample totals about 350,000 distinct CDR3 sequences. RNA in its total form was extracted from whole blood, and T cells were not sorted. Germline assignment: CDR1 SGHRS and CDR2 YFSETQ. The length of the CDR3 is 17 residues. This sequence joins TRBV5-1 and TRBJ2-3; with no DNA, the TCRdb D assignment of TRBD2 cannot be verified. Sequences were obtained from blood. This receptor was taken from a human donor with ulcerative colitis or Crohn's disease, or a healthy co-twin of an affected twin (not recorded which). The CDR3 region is CASSLTLAGGPTDTQYF.